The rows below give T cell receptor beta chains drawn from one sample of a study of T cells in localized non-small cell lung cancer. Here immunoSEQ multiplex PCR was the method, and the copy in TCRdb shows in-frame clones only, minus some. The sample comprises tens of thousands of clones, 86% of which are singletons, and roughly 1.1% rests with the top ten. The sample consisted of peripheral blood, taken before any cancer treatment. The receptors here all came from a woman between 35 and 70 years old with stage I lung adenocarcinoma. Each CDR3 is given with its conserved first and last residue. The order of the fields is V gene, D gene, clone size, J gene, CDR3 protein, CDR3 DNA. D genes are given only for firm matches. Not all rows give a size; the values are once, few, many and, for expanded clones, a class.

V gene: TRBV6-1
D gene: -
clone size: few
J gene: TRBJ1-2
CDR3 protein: CASSELPNYGYTF
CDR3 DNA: TGTGCCAGCAGTGAACTACCTAACTATGGCTACACCTTC

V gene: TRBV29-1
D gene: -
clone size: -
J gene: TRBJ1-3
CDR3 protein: CSVEGWGANTIYF
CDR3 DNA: TGCAGCGTTGAGGGGTGGGGGGCGAACACCATATATTTT

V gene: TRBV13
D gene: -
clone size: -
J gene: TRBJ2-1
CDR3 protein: CASSRKLGAPVYNEQFF
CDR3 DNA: TGTGCCAGCAGCCGAAAATTGGGGGCGCCGGTCTACAATGAGCAGTTCTTC

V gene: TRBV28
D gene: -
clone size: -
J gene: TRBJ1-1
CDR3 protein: CASSHGAGEAFF
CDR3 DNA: TGTGCCAGCAGTCACGGGGCGGGGGAAGCTTTCTTT

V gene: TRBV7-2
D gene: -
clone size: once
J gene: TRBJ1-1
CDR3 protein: CASSALQRNTEAFF
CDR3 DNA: TGTGCCAGCAGCGCACTACAGAGGAACACTGAAGCTTTCTTT

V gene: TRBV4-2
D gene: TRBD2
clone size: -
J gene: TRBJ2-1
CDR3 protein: CASSLRGGEFHEQFF
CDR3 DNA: TGTGCCAGCAGCCTACGTGGGGGGGAGTTTCATGAGCAGTTCTTC

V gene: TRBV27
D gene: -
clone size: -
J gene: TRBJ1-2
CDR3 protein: CASSLDRYYGYTF
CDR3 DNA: TGTGCCAGCAGCCTCGACAGGTACTATGGCTACACCTTC

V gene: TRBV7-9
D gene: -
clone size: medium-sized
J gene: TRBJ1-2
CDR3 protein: CASSLGTDYGYTF
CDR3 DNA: TGTGCCAGCAGCTTAGGGACGGATTATGGCTACACCTTC

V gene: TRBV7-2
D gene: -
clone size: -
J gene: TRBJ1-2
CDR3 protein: CASSFRGGDGYTF
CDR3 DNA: TGTGCCAGCAGCTTTAGGGGGGGAGATGGCTACACCTTC

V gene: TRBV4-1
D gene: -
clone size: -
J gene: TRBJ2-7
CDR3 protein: CASSHPGAGYEQYF
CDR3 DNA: TGCGCCAGCAGCCATCCTGGGGCAGGTTACGAGCAGTACTTC

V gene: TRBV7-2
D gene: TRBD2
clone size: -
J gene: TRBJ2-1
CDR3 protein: CASRSRASGVYNEQFF
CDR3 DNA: TGTGCCAGCAGATCCCGGGCTAGCGGGGTCTACAATGAGCAGTTCTTC

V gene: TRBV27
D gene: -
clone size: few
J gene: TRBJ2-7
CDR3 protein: CASLPTGFSYEQYF
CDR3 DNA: TGTGCCAGCTTACCCACAGGGTTCTCCTACGAGCAGTACTTC

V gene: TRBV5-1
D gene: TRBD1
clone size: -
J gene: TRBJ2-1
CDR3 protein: CASSLAPIGTGANNEQFF
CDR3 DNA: TGCGCCAGCAGCTTGGCCCCGATTGGGACAGGAGCTAACAATGAGCAGTTCTTC

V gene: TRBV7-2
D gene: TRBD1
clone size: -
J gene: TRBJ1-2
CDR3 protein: CASSLDTGTGVGYTF
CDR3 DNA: TGTGCCAGCAGCTTAGACACCGGGACAGGGGTTGGCTACACCTTC

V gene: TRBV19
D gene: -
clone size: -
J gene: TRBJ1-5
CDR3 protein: CASSISRNQPQHF
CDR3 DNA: TGTGCCAGTAGTATTTCCAGGAATCAGCCCCAGCATTTT

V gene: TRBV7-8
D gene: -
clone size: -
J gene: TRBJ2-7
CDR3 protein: CASSFEAGKAYEQYF
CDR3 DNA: TGTGCCAGCAGCTTTGAGGCGGGTAAGGCCTACGAGCAGTACTTC

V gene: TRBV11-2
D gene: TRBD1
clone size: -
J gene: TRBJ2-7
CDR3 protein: CAIKSPTGNYEQYF
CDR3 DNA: TGTGCCATCAAATCCCCGACAGGGAACTACGAGCAGTACTTC

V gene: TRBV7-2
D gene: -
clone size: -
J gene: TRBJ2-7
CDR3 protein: CASSYLQGYEQYF
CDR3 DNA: TGTGCCAGCAGCTACCTACAGGGCTACGAGCAGTACTTC

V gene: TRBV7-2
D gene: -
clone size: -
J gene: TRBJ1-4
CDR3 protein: CASSKSGHLEKLFF
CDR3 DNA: TGTGCCAGCAGCAAAAGTGGACACCTAGAAAAACTGTTTTTT

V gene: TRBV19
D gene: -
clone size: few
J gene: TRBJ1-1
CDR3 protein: CASSFNRLDEAFF
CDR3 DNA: TGTGCCAGTAGTTTCAACCGCCTCGATGAAGCTTTCTTT

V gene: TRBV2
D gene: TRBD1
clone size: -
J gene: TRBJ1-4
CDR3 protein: CASRAGGTAAEKLFF
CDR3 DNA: TGTGCCAGCAGAGCTGGCGGGACAGCGGCCGAAAAACTGTTTTTT

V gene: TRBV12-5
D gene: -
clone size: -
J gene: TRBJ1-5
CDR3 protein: CASAMSISNQPQHF
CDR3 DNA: TGTGCTAGTGCCATGAGTATTAGCAATCAGCCCCAGCATTTT

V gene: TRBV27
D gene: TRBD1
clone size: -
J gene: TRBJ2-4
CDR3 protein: CASSLYNRGIGKNIQYF
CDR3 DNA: TGTGCCAGCAGTTTATACAACAGGGGTATCGGCAAAAACATTCAGTACTTC

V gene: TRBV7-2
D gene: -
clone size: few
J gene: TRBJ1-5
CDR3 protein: CASSQGPSNQPQHF
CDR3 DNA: TGTGCCAGCAGCCAGGGACCTAGCAATCAGCCCCAGCATTTT

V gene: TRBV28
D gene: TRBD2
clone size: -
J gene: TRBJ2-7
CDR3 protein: CASSSAGGQSHEQYF
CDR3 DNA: TGTGCCAGCAGTTCCGCGGGGGGCCAGTCCCACGAGCAGTACTTC

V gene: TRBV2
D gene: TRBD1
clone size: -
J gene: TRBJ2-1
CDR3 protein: CASGRQGYNEQFF
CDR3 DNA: TGTGCCAGCGGAAGACAGGGCTACAATGAGCAGTTCTTC

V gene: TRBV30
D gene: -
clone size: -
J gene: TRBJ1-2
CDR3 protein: CAWREQGSRGYTF
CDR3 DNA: TGTGCCTGGAGGGAACAGGGCTCAAGGGGCTACACCTTC

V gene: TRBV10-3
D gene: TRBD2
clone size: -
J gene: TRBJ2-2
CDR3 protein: CATTGTSGGPLTGELFF
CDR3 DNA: TGTGCCACCACGGGGACTAGCGGGGGGCCTCTCACCGGGGAGCTGTTTTTT

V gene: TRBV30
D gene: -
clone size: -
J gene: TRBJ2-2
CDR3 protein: CAILTGFTGELFF
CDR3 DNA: TGTGCCATACTAACAGGGTTCACCGGGGAGCTGTTTTTT

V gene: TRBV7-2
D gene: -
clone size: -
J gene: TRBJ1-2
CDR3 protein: CASTLGEVSSEGYTF
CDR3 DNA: TGTGCCAGCACCCTCGGGGAGGTCTCCTCGGAGGGCTACACCTTC

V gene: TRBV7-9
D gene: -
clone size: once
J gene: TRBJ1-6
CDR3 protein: CASSLAGTVSPLHF
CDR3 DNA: TGTGCCAGCAGCTTAGCAGGGACCGTCTCACCCCTCCACTTT

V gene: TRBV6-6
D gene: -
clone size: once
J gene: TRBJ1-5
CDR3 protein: CASTFQGYQPQHF
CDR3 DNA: TGTGCCAGCACCTTCCAGGGTTATCAGCCCCAGCATTTT

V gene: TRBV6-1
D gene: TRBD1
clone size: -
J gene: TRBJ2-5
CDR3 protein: CASSEGRGSETQYF
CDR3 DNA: TGTGCCAGCAGTGAAGGCAGGGGGTCCGAGACCCAGTACTTC

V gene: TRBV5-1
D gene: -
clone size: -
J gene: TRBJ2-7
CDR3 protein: CASSFSRSFLFSYEQYF
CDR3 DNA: TGCGCCAGCAGCTTCTCTAGATCATTCTTATTCTCCTACGAGCAGTACTTC

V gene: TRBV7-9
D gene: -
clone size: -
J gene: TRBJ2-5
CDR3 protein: CASSLEGIYQETQYF
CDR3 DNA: TGTGCCAGCAGCTTGGAGGGGATTTACCAAGAGACCCAGTACTTC

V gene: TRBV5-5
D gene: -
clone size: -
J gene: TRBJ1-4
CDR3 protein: CASSLALSPTNEKLFF
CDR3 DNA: TGTGCCAGCAGCTTGGCCTTGTCCCCAACTAATGAAAAACTGTTTTTT

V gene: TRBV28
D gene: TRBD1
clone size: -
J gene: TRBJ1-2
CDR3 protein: CASSLLGTGLGYTF
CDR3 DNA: TGTGCCAGCAGTTTATTAGGGACAGGGCTTGGCTACACCTTC

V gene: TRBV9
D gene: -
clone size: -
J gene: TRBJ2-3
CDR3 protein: CASSVNDGTQYF
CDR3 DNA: TGTGCCAGCAGCGTAAATGATGGTACGCAGTATTTT

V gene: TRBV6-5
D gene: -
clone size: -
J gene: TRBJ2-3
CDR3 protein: CASSPDPWLTDTQYF
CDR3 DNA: TGTGCCAGCAGCCCTGACCCTTGGCTTACAGATACGCAGTATTTT

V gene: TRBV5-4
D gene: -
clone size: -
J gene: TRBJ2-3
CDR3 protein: CASSLMAGGPDTQYF
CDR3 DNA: TGTGCCAGCAGCTTAATGGCAGGGGGGCCAGATACGCAGTATTTT

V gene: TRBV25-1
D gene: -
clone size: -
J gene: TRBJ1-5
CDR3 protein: CASHPYRDHYSNQPQHF
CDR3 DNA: TGTGCCAGCCACCCGTACAGGGACCATTATAGCAATCAGCCCCAGCATTTT

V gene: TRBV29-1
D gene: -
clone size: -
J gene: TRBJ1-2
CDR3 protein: CSVDRADSGYTF
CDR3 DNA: TGCAGCGTTGACAGGGCAGACTCTGGCTACACCTTC

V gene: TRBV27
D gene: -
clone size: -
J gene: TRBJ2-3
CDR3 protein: CASSLGGTDTQYF
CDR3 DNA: TGTGCCAGCAGCCTCGGTGGCACAGATACGCAGTATTTT

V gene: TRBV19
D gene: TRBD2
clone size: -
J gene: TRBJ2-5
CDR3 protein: CATSLGGGYQETQYF
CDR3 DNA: TGTGCCACCTCCCTGGGCGGGGGGTATCAAGAGACCCAGTACTTC

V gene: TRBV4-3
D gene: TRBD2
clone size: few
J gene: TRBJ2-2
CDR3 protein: CASSQVLVVSGGYTGELFF
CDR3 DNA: TGCGCCAGCAGCCAAGTTCTGGTGGTTAGCGGGGGATACACCGGGGAGCTGTTTTTT

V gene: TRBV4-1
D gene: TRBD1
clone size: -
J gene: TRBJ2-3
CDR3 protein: CASSQALGQGTRGQYF
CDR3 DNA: TGCGCCAGCAGCCAAGCTTTGGGACAGGGGACCCGAGGGCAGTATTTT

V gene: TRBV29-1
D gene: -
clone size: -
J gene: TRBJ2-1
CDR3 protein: CSVGDIYNEQFF
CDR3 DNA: TGCAGCGTGGGGGACATTTACAATGAGCAGTTCTTC

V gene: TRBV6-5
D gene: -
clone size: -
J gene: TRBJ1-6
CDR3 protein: CASSYDRNSPLHF
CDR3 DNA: TGTGCCAGCAGTTACGACAGAAATTCACCCCTCCACTTT

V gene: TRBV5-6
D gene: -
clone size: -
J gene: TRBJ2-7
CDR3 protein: CASSLTGTIDYEQYF
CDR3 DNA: TGTGCCAGCAGCCTCACCGGGACAATTGATTACGAGCAGTACTTC

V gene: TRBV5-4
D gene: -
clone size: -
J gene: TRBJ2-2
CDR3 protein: CASSTNTGELFF
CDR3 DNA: TGTGCCAGCAGCACGAACACCGGGGAGCTGTTTTTT

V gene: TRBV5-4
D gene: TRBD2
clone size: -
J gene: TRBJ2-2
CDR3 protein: CASSPGTSGVSNTGELFF
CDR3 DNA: TGTGCCAGCAGCCCGGGGACTAGCGGGGTATCGAACACCGGGGAGCTGTTTTTT

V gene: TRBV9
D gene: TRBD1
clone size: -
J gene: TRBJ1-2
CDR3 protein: CASSTPGQWRNGYTF
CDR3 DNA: TGTGCCAGCAGCACCCCGGGACAGTGGAGGAATGGCTACACCTTC

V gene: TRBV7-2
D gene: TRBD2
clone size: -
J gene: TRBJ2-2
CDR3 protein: CASSLLAGGPNTGELFF
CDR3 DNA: TGTGCCAGCAGCTTACTAGCGGGGGGGCCGAACACCGGGGAGCTGTTTTTT

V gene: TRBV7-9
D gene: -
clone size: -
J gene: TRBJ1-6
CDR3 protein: CASSPSPLHF
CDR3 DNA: TGTGCCAGCAGCCCTTCACCCCTCCACTTT

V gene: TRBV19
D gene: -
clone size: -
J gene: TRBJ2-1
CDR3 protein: CASSIAGTASYNEQFF
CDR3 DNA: TGTGCCAGTAGTATTGCCGGTACGGCGTCCTACAATGAGCAGTTCTTC

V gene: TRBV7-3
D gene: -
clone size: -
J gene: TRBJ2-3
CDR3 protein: CASSPGGGTDTQYF
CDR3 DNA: TGTGCCAGCAGCCCCGGCGGCGGCACAGATACGCAGTATTTT

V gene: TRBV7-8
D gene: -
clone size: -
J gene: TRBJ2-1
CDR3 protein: CASSSITGWGNEQFF
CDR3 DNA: TGTGCCAGCAGCTCCATTACTGGTTGGGGGAATGAGCAGTTCTTC

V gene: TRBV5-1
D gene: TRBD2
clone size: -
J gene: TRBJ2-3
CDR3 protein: CASSPSGGGADTQYF
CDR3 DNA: TGCGCCAGCAGCCCAAGCGGGGGGGGCGCAGATACGCAGTATTTT